This T cell receptor beta chain was identified during a study of OX40 agonist ivuxolimab in advanced cancers. The wider study: The group had a mean age of 60 years, ranged from 23 to 79, and was 75% to 85% male.

V lost 0 bases and J lost 5, with 11 bases in between. CDR3 length: 14 amino acids. From germline, CDR1 is SGDLS and CDR2 YYNGEE. Clones were sequenced by immunoSEQ multiplex PCR, and TCRdb holds only the in-frame ones, with some missing. In the table there are approximately 77,000 clones, around 85% of which are singletons. The sample in question was CD4+ or CD8+ T cells sorted from blood, obtained in a trial of the OX40 agonist ivuxolimab. This clonotype originated in an adult with an advanced solid tumor such as melanoma, head and neck, liver or kidney cancer. This chain connects TRBV9 to TRBJ2-5; D gene uncertain. This chain's CDR3 is CASSVGPLGETQYF. The CDR3, as DNA: TGTGCCAGCAGCGTAGGACCCCTAGGGGAGACCCAGTACTTC.